The present entry profiles one T cell receptor beta chain with its context. Its antigen is currently unknown. The CDR3 sequence is 19 residues long. With V trimmed by 5 bases and J by 2 bases, 17 bases remained unmatched. CDR1 is SEHNR and CDR2 is FQNEAQ in the germline V gene (reference sequence). This sample is part of a study of T cell responses to AZD1222 COVID-19 vaccine. Some clones are missing from TCRdb's copy, which holds only in-frame ones; the method was immunoSEQ multiplex PCR. The sample lists 85,000 to 90,000 clones; around 90% were seen once. Whole-study results and caveats: The donors showed a predominance of white British ancestry and of females, with possible underestimation of clonal diversity. No day 14 peak samples; only post-peak repertoires were characterized. The number of AZD1222 recipients seropositive at baseline was only five or six.

The TCR sequence derives from an adult in good health. The sample here was peripheral blood, taken on day 0 of MenACWY control vaccination. V is TRBV7-9 and J is TRBJ2-3, with 9 bases aligning to TRBD1. CDR3: CASSLDRGGSGALTDTQYF. CDR3 bases: TGTGCCAGCAGCCTGGACAGGGGCGGAAGCGGGGCGCTCACAGATACGCAGTATTTT. Supplemented by reference TRBV7-9 and TRBJ2-3, the full variable domain reads DTGVSQNPRHKITKRGQNVTFRCDPISEHNRLYWYRQTLGQGPEFLTYFQNEAQLEKSRLLSDRFSAERPKGSFSTLEIQRTEQGDSAMYLCASSLDRGGSGALTDTQYFGPGTRLTVL.